The clone carrying this T cell receptor (beta chain) is a singleton in its sample. The target antigen is unknown. These data come from a study of T cells in pancreatic ductal adenocarcinoma. This CDR3 spans 14 amino acids. V lost 0 bases and J lost 3, with 9 bases in between. Looked up from germline, CDR1 is GTSNPN and CDR2 is SVGIG (reference sequence). This table comes from immunoSEQ multiplex PCR, and its TCRdb copy is limited to in-frame clones, with some not included. The sample shows 85,000 to 120,000 clones, about 96% of them seen only once. Surgery without prior neoadjuvant therapy was the treatment of the selected pancreatic ductal adenocarcinoma patients. Study-wide results and limits: Tumor and blood clonality did not differ significantly, about 0.12 versus 0.079. Compared with tumor, blood showed more total productive templates and approximately 8-fold more clonotypes.

The rearrangement links TRBV30 to TRBJ1-5; D remains unclear. The clonotype originates from a human donor with pancreatic ductal adenocarcinoma. Sequenced: PBMCs. This CDR3 reads CAWSVRSFNQPQHF. The CDR3 DNA follows: TGTGCCTGGAGTGTACGCAGTTTCAATCAGCCCCAGCATTTT.